Sequencing of this TCR beta chain was carried out in a study of graft-versus-host responses after intestinal transplantation. General study points: GvH clones turned up in recipient marrow; some had shown up first in ileum or blood.

Profiled with immunoSEQ multiplex PCR; TCRdb holds only in-frame clones, not every one. The table records roughly 120,000 clones, 90% to 95% of them present only once. CDR1 MNHEY and CDR2 SVGAGI come from the germline V gene. Between the trimmed V and J ends, which lost 5 bases and 5 bases, there was a span of 9 bases. The CDR3 runs to 12 residues. Concerning this clone: Its specificity is unknown.

The clonotype originates from a human donor who received an intestinal transplant. The sample here was unstimulated CD4+ T cells sorted from spleen or lymph node cells, taken before intestinal transplant. V gene TRBV6-5 combines with J gene TRBJ1-2; no definite D call. Written as DNA, the CDR3 is TGTGCCAGCAGTCAAGACGGTTATGGCTACACCTTC. Translated: CASSQDGYGYTF.